This TCR beta chain was recorded in a study of T cell responses to AZD1222 COVID-19 vaccine. Study background: Second-dose groups at about 4 or about 12 weeks were pooled.

Produced via immunoSEQ multiplex PCR; TCRdb's table is partial and in-frame only. This table holds around 88,000 clones, less than 90% found once. The sample consisted of peripheral blood, taken on day 0 of AZD1222 vaccination. This receptor was identified in an adult in good health.

The CDR3 bases are TGTGCCAGCACACTGGGGGCAGATGGCTACACCTTC. Amino acids: CASTLGADGYTF. This sequence joins TRBV13 and TRBJ1-2; a weak D match, TRBD1 (6 bases). V was trimmed by 7 bases and J by 6 bases, leaving 12 bases between them. The CDR3 sequence is 12 residues long. CDR1 is PRHDT and CDR2 is FYEKMQ in the germline V gene (reference sequence).